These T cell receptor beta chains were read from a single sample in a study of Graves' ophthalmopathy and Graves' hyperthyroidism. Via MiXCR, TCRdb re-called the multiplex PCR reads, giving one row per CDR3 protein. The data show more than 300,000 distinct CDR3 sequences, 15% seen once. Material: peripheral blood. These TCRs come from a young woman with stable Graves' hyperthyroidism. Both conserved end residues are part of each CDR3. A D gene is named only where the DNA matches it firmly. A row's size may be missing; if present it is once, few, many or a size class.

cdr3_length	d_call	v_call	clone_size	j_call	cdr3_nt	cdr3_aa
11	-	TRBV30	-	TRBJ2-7	TGTGCCTGGCGAAGCGCCTACGAGCAGTACTTC	CAWRSAYEQYF
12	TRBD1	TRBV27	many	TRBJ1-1	TGTGCCAGCGGGACAGGGGTCACTGAAGCTTTCTTT	CASGTGVTEAFF
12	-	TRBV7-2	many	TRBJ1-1	TGTGCCAGCAGCTTATTTAGCGGTGAAGCTTTCTTT	CASSLFSGEAFF
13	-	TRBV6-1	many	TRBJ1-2	TGTGCCAGCAGTGGAGACAGGCAATATGGCTACACCTTC	CASSGDRQYGYTF
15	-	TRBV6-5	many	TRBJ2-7	TGTGCCAGCAGTTCCCCGAGCGGAGGCTCCTACGAGCAGTACTTC	CASSSPSGGSYEQYF
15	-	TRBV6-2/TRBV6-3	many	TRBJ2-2	TGTGCCAGCTCAATGGGACGGATGAACACCGGGGAGCTGTTTTTT	CASSMGRMNTGELFF
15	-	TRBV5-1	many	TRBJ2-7	TGCGCCAGCAGCTTGGACGGGGTCAACTCCTACGAGCAGTACTTC	CASSLDGVNSYEQYF
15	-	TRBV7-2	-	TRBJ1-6	TGTGCCAGCAGCTTAGGCAACATCAATAATTCACCCCTCCACTTT	CASSLGNINNSPLHF
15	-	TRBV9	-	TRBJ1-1	TGTGCCAGCAGCGGACACTCGGGGTATGACACTGAAGCTTTCTTT	CASSGHSGYDTEAFF
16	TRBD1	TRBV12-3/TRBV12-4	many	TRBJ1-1	TGTGCCAGCATTCGGGACAGTCCCCTGGCGAACACTGAAGCTTTCTTT	CASIRDSPLANTEAFF
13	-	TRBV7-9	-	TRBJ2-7	TGTGCCAGCAGCTTAAGCACCAGCTACGAGCAGTACTTC	CASSLSTSYEQYF
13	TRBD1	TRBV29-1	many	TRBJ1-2	TGCAGCGCAATTAAGACAGGGGGCTATGGCTACACCTTC	CSAIKTGGYGYTF
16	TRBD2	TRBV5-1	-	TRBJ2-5	TGCGCCAGCAGCCCCCCCGGACTAGCGGGAGAAGAGACCCAGTACTTC	CASSPPGLAGEETQYF
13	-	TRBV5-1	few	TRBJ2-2	TGCGCCAGCAGCTTGCTCAAGCCCGGGGAGCTGTTTTTT	CASSLLKPGELFF
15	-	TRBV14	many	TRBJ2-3	TGTGCCAGCAGCCGCCTTAGCGAGTTTACAGATACGCAGTATTTT	CASSRLSEFTDTQYF
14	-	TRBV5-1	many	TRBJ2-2	TGCGCCAGCAGGAGAGGACAAGACACCGGGGAGCTGTTTTTT	CASRRGQDTGELFF
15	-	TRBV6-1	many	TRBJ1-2	TGTGCCAGCAGGGCCCAAGGGCAGGGCTTATATGGCTACACCTTC	CASRAQGQGLYGYTF
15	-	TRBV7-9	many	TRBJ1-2	TGTGCCAGCAGCCACGAAGAGAGGGGGATCTATGGCTACACCTTC	CASSHEERGIYGYTF